The entry below gives a single T cell receptor (beta chain) sequence along with its context. Its specificity is unknown. The sample belongs to a study of CD8 T cells in ankylosing spondylitis. Whole-study findings and limits: In peripheral blood, disease-linked CD8+ clones occurred at relatively low frequencies. Past studies reported some motif variants in reactive arthritis synovial fluid and blood. Significantly higher representation of disease-linked clones was reported for matched ankylosing spondylitis synovial fluid. Blood of patients with ankylosing spondylitis appeared to be characterized by a TCR beta motif of several highly homologous variants.

Per germline, CDR1 SGHKS and CDR2 YYEKEE (reference sequence). V lost 2 bases to trimming and J lost 1 base, with 9 bases between them. CDR3 length: 14 amino acids. Each TCR beta library was made by quantitative 5'-RACE that incorporated molecular barcodes. TCRdb recomputed calls from the 5' RACE reads with MiXCR, one row per CDR3 protein. The sample lists about 500,000 distinct CDR3 sequences, roughly 12% occurring once. Specimen: blood, either unsorted or a sorted T cell fraction (not recorded which). The sequence derives from a male donor with ankylosing spondylitis. This sequence joins TRBV5-5 and TRBJ1-1, with D uncertain. The CDR3 DNA sequence: TGTGCCAGCAGCTTAGCCATGAAGAACACTGAAGCTTTCTTT. It encodes CASSLAMKNTEAFF.